What follows are 24 T cell receptor beta chains derived from one specimen sequenced in a study of neurological immune-mediated disorders. TCRdb called the 5' RACE reads again in MiXCR, with one record for every CDR3 protein. The sample has 15,000 to 20,000 distinct CDR3 sequences, about 15% seen once; the top ten hold 7.8%. Sample: CD4+ T cells from blood. The receptors were gathered from an older woman with HTLV-1-associated myelopathy (HAM/TSP).

The table lists this clonotype with many counts. V is TRBV7-2 and J is TRBJ2-5; weak D call: TRBD2 (6 bases). The germline V gene encodes CDR1 SGHTA and CDR2 FQGNSA. V shed 2 bases and J shed 5 bases, with 9 bases lying between them. The CDR3 is 13 residues long. The CDR3 loop is CASSLTSRETQYF. CDR3 sequence (DNA): TGTGCCAGCAGCTTAACTAGCCGGGAGACCCAGTACTTC.

This clonotype was seen many times. The chain is built from TRBV24-1 and TRBJ2-7, with a weak D call TRBD2 (5 bases). Looked up from germline, CDR1 is KGHDR and CDR2 is SFDVKD. This CDR3 is built from 14 residues. V gave up 7 bases and J gave up 7 bases, with 19 bases separating them. The CDR3 DNA sequence: TGTGCCACCAGGGCCCGAGACCCGTCGGGGGAGCAGTACTTC. Translating gives CATRARDPSGEQYF.

This clonotype was seen many times. The chain uses TRBV18 and TRBJ2-2, with D possibly matching TRBD1 (6 bases). Germline lookup yields CDR1 KGHSH and CDR2 LQKENI. Trimming cost V 3 bases and J 1 base, with 9 bases left between them. This CDR3 is built from 15 residues. CDR3: CASSPGHLNTGELFF. The CDR3, as DNA: TGTGCCAGCTCACCGGGACACCTGAACACCGGGGAGCTGTTTTTT.

The chain joins TRBV9 to TRBJ2-7; a possible D gene is TRBD1 (8 bases). The CDR3 is 20 amino acids. Trimming stripped 2 bases from V and 3 bases from J, with 30 bases between. Germline V gives CDR1 SGDLS, CDR2 YYNGEE. The CDR3 loop is CASSVDPSGGGRGRHYEQYF. CDR3 DNA: TGTGCCAGCAGCGTGGATCCTTCGGGCGGGGGCAGGGGGCGGCACTACGAGCAGTACTTC.

This clonotype was counted at least ten times. The gene calls are TRBV5-1 and TRBJ2-3, with TRBD1 identical over 9 bases. Per germline, CDR1 SGHRS and CDR2 YFSETQ. Unmatched junction bases numbered 3, after V lost 3 bases and J lost 4 bases. The CDR3 totals 14 residues. The CDR3 DNA reads TGCGCCAGCAGCTGGGGACAGGGAGCAGATACGCAGTATTTT. This translates into CASSWGQGADTQYF.

This clonotype was detected many times. The rearrangement joins TRBV5-5 to TRBJ1-3; 7 bases are a match to TRBD1. From germline, CDR1 is SGHKS and CDR2 YYEKEE (reference sequence). The CDR3 is made up of 14 amino acids. Trimming removed 4 bases from V and 3 bases from J; junction bases left unmatched: 4. CDR3 protein: CASSLWDSGNTIYF. The CDR3 bases are TGTGCCAGCAGCCTCTGGGACAGTGGAAACACCATATATTTT.

This clonotype was counted many times. The V call is TRBV5-1, the J call TRBJ1-1; D remains unclear. Germline CDR1 and CDR2: SGHRS and YFSETQ. The CDR3 runs 14 residues. Deletions cut 0 bases from V and 2 bases from J, with 8 bases between. CDR3 in amino acids: CASSLGGGNTEAFF. The CDR3, as DNA: TGCGCCAGCAGCTTGGGAGGTGGAAACACTGAAGCTTTCTTT.

This clonotype was detected ten times or more. This chain joins TRBV5-5 and TRBJ2-7; 9 bases agree with TRBD2. V lost 3 bases to trimming and J lost 5 bases; unmatched junction nucleotides: 6. Germline-derived CDR1 and CDR2 are SGHKS and YYEKEE (reference sequence). The CDR3 totals 14 residues. DNA for the CDR3: TGTGCCAGCAGCTCTTTAGCGGGAGAGAACGAGCAGTACTTC. It encodes CASSSLAGENEQYF.

This clonotype was recorded at least ten times. This chain uses TRBV11-2 with TRBJ1-2; 7 nucleotides line up with TRBD1. V lost 6 bases, J lost 4 bases, and 8 bases stayed unmatched. This CDR3 spans 14 amino acids. Per germline, CDR1 SGHAT and CDR2 FQNNGV. CDR3 DNA sequence: TGTGCCAGCAGAAGACAGGGAGAATCCTATGGCTACACCTTC. Protein: CASRRQGESYGYTF. Drawing the rest from reference TRBV11-2 and TRBJ1-2, the complete variable domain is EAGVAQSPRYKIIEKRQSVAFWCNPISGHATLYWYQQILGQGPKLLIQFQNNGVVDDSQLPKDRFSAERLKGVDSTLKIQPAKLEDSAVYLCASRRQGESYGYTFGSGTRLTVV.

This clonotype was counted at least ten times. This chain links TRBV4-1 with TRBJ1-6; no clear D gene. The germline gives CDR1 MGHRA, CDR2 YSYEKL. The CDR3 contains 17 residues. V lost 1 base, J lost 3 bases, and 13 bases lay in between. The chain's CDR3 is CASSQADGIIYNSPLHF. The DNA of the CDR3 is TGCGCCAGCAGCCAAGCCGACGGTATAATCTATAATTCACCCCTCCACTTT.

The sample holds many counts of this clonotype. V gene TRBV5-1 combines with J gene TRBJ2-5, with TRBD2 matching over 16 bases. Germline CDR1 reads SGHRS; CDR2 reads YFSETQ. The CDR3 contains 16 residues. The V gene end was trimmed by 4 bases and the J gene end by 4 bases; junction bases not matched to a gene: 4. The CDR3 DNA is TGCGCCAGCAGCCCGGGACTAGCGGGAGGGTTAGAGACCCAGTACTTC. This encodes CASSPGLAGGLETQYF. The entire variable domain, with the rest obtained from reference TRBV5-1 and TRBJ2-5, is as follows: KAGVTQTPRYLIKTRGQQVTLSCSPISGHRSVSWYQQTPGQGLQFLFEYFSETQRNKGNFPGRFSGRQFSNSRSEMNVSTLELGDSALYLCASSPGLAGGLETQYFGPGTRLLVL.

This clonotype occurred many times. The V gene is TRBV7-2, the J gene TRBJ2-1; D is uncertain. From germline, CDR1 is SGHTA and CDR2 FQGNSA. V dropped 0 bases and J dropped 7 bases, with 7 bases sitting between them. CDR3 length: 13 amino acids. The CDR3: CASSLALKNEQFF. The CDR3, as DNA: TGTGCCAGCAGCTTAGCCCTGAAGAATGAGCAGTTCTTC.

This clonotype was seen many times. The rearrangement uses TRBV10-3 and TRBJ2-1; D gene ambiguous. From germline, CDR1 is ENHRY and CDR2 SYGVKD. CDR3 length: 14 residues. The V end was cut by 6 bases, the J end by 8 bases, with 17 bases between. The CDR3 here is CAIRSPQLSDEQFF. The CDR3 DNA reads as TGTGCCATCAGATCCCCCCAATTGAGCGATGAGCAGTTCTTC.

In its sample, this clonotype was seen many times. This chain joins TRBV6-5 and TRBJ2-2; D is undetermined. V dropped 6 bases and J dropped 6 bases, with 11 bases sitting between them. Germline V CDR1 and CDR2: MNHEY, SVGAGI. The CDR3 consists of 13 residues. The CDR3 DNA reads TGTGCCAGCAGGGGGTTGTGGGCCGGGGAGCTGTTTTTT. It yields the protein CASRGLWAGELFF.

In this sample, this clonotype turned up many times. The chain links TRBV7-9 to TRBJ2-2; D gene unclear. Trimming removed 5 bases at V and 0 bases at J, with 10 bases between. The germline CDR1 and CDR2 sequences are SEHNR and FQNEAQ (reference sequence). This CDR3 spans 15 amino acids. CDR3 nucleotides: TGTGCCAGCAGCCGGGCACTAACGAACACCGGGGAGCTGTTTTTT. Translation: CASSRALTNTGELFF.

This clonotype has at least ten counts. The rearrangement links TRBV12-3 or TRBV12-4 to TRBJ1-1, with D perhaps TRBD1 (6 bases). Trimming shortened V by 2 bases and J by 6 bases, and 13 bases separated the two germline ends. The CDR3 has 14 amino acids. CDR3 protein: CASSLRGAGAEAFF. The CDR3 nucleotides are TGTGCCAGCAGTTTAAGGGGGGCGGGGGCTGAAGCTTTCTTT.

About this clonotype: The junction does not match germline at one end; this may be a read error. The J gene is TRBJ1-1, the V gene TRBV25-1; tentative D call: TRBD1 (5 bases). The CDR3 sequence is 16 residues long. Germline V gene lookup returns CDR1 MGHDK and CDR2 SYGVNS. This CDR3 reads CACSASPVGVNTEAFF. The DNA for the CDR3 is TGTGCCTGCAGTGCTTCCCCTGTGGGGGTGAACACTGAAGCTTTCTTT.

V and J are TRBV5-1 and TRBJ2-5, with a weak D call TRBD2 (6 bases). Deletions cut 4 bases from V and 2 bases from J, with 15 bases between. Germline CDR1 and CDR2: SGHRS and YFSETQ. This CDR3 is 15 amino acids long. The CDR3 is CASSAGLPLQETQYF. In nucleotides, the CDR3 is TGCGCCAGCAGCGCAGGACTACCTTTACAAGAGACCCAGTACTTC.

The sample holds many counts of this clonotype. Relative to the germline gene, one junction end is altered; a read error may explain this. The chain carries TRBV20-1 and TRBJ1-4; no clear D. This CDR3 has 16 amino acids. Per the germline V gene, CDR1 is DFQATT and CDR2 is SNEGSKA (reference sequence). The CDR3 sequence is CSARGRVKGGGENLFF. CDR3 sequence (DNA): TGCAGTGCTAGGGGTCGGGTGAAGGGAGGAGGCGAAAACCTGTTTTTT.

In this sample, this clonotype turned up once. The J gene is TRBJ2-1, the V gene TRBV20-1; 8 bases map to TRBD2. Germline lookup yields CDR1 DFQATT and CDR2 SNEGSKA (reference sequence). The length of the CDR3 is 12 residues. J gave up 7 bases and V 4 bases, and 3 bases lay outside the gene matches. Written as DNA, the CDR3 is TGCAGTGCTAACGGGAGGGCTAATGAGCAGTTCTTC. Protein: CSANGRANEQFF.

This clonotype has ten or more counts. This chain links TRBV15 with TRBJ2-3, with a weak D call TRBD2 (5 bases). Deletions cut 6 bases from V and 8 bases from J, with 27 bases between. The CDR3 contains 17 residues. Per the germline V gene, CDR1 is LNHNV and CDR2 is YYDKDF (reference sequence). The CDR3 DNA follows: TGTGCCACCAGACCAGATCGGGGTCAACTAGTCTCATCTACGCAGTATTTT. Residues: CATRPDRGQLVSSTQYF.

This clonotype came up many times. The chain employs TRBV15 and TRBJ2-7; maybe TRBD1 (6 bases). CDR3 length: 15 residues. V shed 1 base and J shed 5 bases, with 15 bases lying between them. Germline-derived CDR1 and CDR2 are LNHNV and YYDKDF (reference sequence). CDR3 coding DNA: TGTGCCACCAGCAGAGGACAACAGGGCGAGAACGAGCAGTACTTC. Translated, it gives CATSRGQQGENEQYF.

The table lists this clonotype with many counts. The chain carries TRBV27 and TRBJ2-3, with 9 bases aligning to TRBD2. Germline V CDR1 and CDR2: MNHEY, SMNVEV (reference sequence). CDR3 length: 15 amino acids. The junction had 11 bases not matched to a gene; V was cut back by 8 bases and J by 5 bases. The CDR3 nucleotides are TGTGCCAGCGCAAGCGGGAGGTTGCGCGGAGATACGCAGTATTTT. Its protein is CASASGRLRGDTQYF.

This clonotype was seen at least ten times. The chain uses TRBV12-3 or TRBV12-4 and TRBJ1-5, with a tentative D call TRBD1 (6 bases). This CDR3 has 14 amino acids. Between the trimmed V and J ends, which lost 6 bases and 7 bases, there was a span of 16 bases. This chain's CDR3 is CASRPRGAGQPQHF. The CDR3, as DNA: TGTGCCAGCAGACCGAGGGGGGCAGGACAGCCCCAGCATTTT.